The 5 T cell receptor beta chains given below trace back to one sample, sequenced in a study of cytomegalovirus exposure and HLA in healthy donors. Use of 60 Vbeta and 13 Jbeta primers characterized the PCR. Some clones are missing from TCRdb's copy, which holds only in-frame ones; the method was immunoSEQ multiplex PCR. The ten top clones account for around 1.5%, within a sample of around 140,000 clones. The specimen was PBMCs. These receptors were taken from a woman aged 45-65 years in good health and CMV-seronegative.

This chain's CDR3 is CAWSSDSASGYTF. CDR3 DNA sequence: TGTGCCTGGAGTAGTGACAGCGCAAGTGGCTACACCTTC. The chain is built from TRBV30 and TRBJ1-2; the D gene is possibly TRBD1 (5 bases). This CDR3 is built from 13 residues. V lost 2 bases, J lost 7 bases, and 14 bases lay in between. CDR1 GTSNPN and CDR2 SVGIG come from the germline V gene (reference sequence).

CDR3 amino acids: CASSQDGREDQPQHF. Written as DNA, the CDR3 is TGTGCCAGCAGCCAAGATGGAAGGGAGGATCAGCCCCAGCATTTT. V gene TRBV4-2 combines with J gene TRBJ1-5, with D unclear. CDR3 size: 15 residues. CDR1 is LGHNA, CDR2 YNFKEQ, per germline. Trimming took 0 bases from V and 5 from J, leaving 11 bases between them.

The rearrangement links TRBV19 to TRBJ1-2, with D possibly TRBD1 on 5 matching bases. Germline V lookup: CDR1 LNHDA, CDR2 SQIVND (reference sequence). The V end lost 5 bases, the J end lost 7 bases, and 20 bases lay between the germline ends. This CDR3 contains 15 residues. CDR3 coding DNA: TGTGCCAGTAGTCCGGGGGACCTCCGATGGGTTGGCTACACCTTC. Its translation: CASSPGDLRWVGYTF.

V usage is TRBV5-1 and J usage is TRBJ2-7; 9 nucleotides align to TRBD2. Germline lookup yields CDR1 SGHRS and CDR2 YFSETQ. Trimming removed 2 bases from V and 1 base from J; junction bases left unmatched: 4. There are 15 residues in the CDR3. The CDR3 reads CASSFGLAGSYEQYF. DNA of the CDR3: TGCGCCAGCAGCTTTGGCCTAGCGGGGTCCTACGAGCAGTACTTC.

The chain links TRBV28 to TRBJ2-7; possible D gene TRBD1, 6 bases. The CDR3 is made up of 15 amino acids. Germline lookup yields CDR1 MDHEN and CDR2 SYDVKM. Between the trimmed V and J ends, which lost 5 bases and 3 bases, there was a span of 17 bases. The CDR3 DNA reads as TGTGCCAGCAGTCCCCCCTGGGGACACCTCTACGAGCAGTACTTC. Translating gives CASSPPWGHLYEQYF.